This T cell receptor (beta chain) emerged from a study of shared clonotypes between healthy human individuals. Terminally differentiated effector memory CD45RA+ cells were left out of the naive CD8 fraction, which was CD45RO-negative and positively selected for CCR7. Method: immunoSEQ multiplex PCR; TCRdb's copy keeps in-frame clones and lacks some. This sample has hundreds of thousands of clones, with approximately 96% found just once. The CDR3 length is 16 residues. Germline V gene sequence: CDR1 SGHRS, CDR2 YFSETQ. Trimming shortened V by 1 base and J by 0 bases, and 14 bases separated the two germline ends.

Sequenced material: naive CD8+ T cells sorted from blood. V gene TRBV5-1 combines with J gene TRBJ2-7; TRBD2 might be the D (6 bases). The clonotype comes from a woman in her twenties or thirties in good health. CDR3 sequence reads: CASSLRDSLNSYEQYF. CDR3 DNA: TGCGCCAGCAGCTTGAGGGACTCCTTAAACTCCTACGAGCAGTACTTC.